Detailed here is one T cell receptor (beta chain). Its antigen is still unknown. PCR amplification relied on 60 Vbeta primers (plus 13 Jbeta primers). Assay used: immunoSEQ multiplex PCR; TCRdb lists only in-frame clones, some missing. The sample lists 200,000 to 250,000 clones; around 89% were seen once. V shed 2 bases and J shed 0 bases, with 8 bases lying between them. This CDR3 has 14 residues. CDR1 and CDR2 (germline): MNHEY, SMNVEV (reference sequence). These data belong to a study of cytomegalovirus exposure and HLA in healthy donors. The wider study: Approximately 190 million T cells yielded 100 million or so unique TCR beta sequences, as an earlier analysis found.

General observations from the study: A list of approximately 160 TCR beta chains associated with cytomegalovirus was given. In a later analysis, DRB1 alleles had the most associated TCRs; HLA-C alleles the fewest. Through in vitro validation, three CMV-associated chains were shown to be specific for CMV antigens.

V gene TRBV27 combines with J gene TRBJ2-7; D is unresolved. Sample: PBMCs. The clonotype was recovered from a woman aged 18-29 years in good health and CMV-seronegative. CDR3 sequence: CASSLTYSSYEQYF. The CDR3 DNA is TGTGCCAGCAGTTTAACCTACAGCTCCTACGAGCAGTACTTC.